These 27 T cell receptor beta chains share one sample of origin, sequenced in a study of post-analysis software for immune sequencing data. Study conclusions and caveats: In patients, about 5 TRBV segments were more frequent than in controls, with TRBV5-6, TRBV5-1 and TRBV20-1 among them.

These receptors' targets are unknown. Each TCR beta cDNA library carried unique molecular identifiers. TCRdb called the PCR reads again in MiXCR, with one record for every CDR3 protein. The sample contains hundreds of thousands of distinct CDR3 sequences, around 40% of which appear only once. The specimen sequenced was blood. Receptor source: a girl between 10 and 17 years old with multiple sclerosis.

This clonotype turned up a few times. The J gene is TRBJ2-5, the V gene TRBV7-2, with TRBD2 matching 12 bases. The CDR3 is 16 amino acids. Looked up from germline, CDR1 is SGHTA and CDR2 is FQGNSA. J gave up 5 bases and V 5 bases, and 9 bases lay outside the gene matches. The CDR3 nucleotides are TGTGCCAGCAGCCCGCCTCGGACTAGCGGGACCGAGACCCAGTACTTC. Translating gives CASSPPRTSGTETQYF. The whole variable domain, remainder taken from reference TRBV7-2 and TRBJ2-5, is GAGVSQSPSNKVTEKGKDVELRCDPISGHTALYWYRQSLGQGLEFLIYFQGNSAPDKSGLPSDRFSAERTGGSVSTLTIQRTQQEDSAVYLCASSPPRTSGTETQYFGPGTRLLVL.

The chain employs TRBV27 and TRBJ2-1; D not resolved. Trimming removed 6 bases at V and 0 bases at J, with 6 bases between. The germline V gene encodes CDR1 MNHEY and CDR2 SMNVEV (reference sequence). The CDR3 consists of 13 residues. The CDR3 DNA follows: TGTGCCAGCAGAGTAGACTCCTACAATGAGCAGTTCTTC. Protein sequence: CASRVDSYNEQFF.

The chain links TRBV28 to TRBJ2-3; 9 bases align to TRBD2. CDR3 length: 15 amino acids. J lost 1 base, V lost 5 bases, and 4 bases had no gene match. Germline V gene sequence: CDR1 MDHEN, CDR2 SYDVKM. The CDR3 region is CASSPSGKGTDTQYF. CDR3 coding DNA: TGTGCCAGCAGTCCTAGCGGGAAAGGCACAGATACGCAGTATTTT.

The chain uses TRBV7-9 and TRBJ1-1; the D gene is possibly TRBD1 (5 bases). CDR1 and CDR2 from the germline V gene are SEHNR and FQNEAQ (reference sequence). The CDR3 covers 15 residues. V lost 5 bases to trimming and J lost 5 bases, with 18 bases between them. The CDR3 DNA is TGTGCCAGCAGCGGCCCAAGGGGAGCTGGGACTGAAGCTTTCTTT. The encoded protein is CASSGPRGAGTEAFF.

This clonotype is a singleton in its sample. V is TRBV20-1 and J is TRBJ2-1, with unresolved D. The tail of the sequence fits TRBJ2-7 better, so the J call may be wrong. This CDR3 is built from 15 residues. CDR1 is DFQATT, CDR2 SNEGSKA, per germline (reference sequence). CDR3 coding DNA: TGCAGTGCTAGGGACGGACGGGCTTCTTCCTACGAGCAGTACTTC. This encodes CSARDGRASSYEQYF.

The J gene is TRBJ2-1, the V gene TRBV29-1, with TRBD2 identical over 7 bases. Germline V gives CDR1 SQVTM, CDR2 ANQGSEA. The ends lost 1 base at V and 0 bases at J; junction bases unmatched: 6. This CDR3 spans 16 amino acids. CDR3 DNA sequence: TGCAGCGTTGAAGGCGGGGGTTCAGCCTCCTACAATGAGCAGTTCTTC. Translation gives CSVEGGGSASYNEQFF.

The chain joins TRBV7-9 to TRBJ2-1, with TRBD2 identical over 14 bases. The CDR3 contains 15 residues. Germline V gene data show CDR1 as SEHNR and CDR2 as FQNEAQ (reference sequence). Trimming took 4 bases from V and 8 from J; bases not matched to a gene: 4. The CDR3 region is CASSSTSGRAYEQFF. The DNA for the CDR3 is TGTGCCAGCAGCTCGACTAGCGGGAGGGCCTATGAGCAGTTCTTC.

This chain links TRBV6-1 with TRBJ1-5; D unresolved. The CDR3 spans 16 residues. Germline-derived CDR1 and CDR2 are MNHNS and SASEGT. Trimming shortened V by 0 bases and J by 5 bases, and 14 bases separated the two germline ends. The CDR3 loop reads CASSEARTKWDQPQHF. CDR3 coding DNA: TGTGCCAGCAGTGAAGCGAGAACGAAGTGGGATCAGCCCCAGCATTTT.

The CDR3: CASSSSIRVQETQYF. For the CDR3, the DNA is TGTGCCAGCAGCTCCTCTATCAGGGTCCAAGAGACCCAGTACTTC. V usage is TRBV7-2 and J usage is TRBJ2-5, with D perhaps matching TRBD1 (5 bases). The CDR3 length is 15 residues. Germline V gene data show CDR1 as SGHTA and CDR2 as FQGNSA. The germline V and J ends were trimmed by 4 bases and 1 base, with 13 bases remaining between them.

The DNA of the CDR3 is TGTGCCAGCAGCTTAGCACAGACAGCAACTAATGAAAAACTGTTTTTT. It is translated as CASSLAQTATNEKLFF. The chain has TRBV7-9 and TRBJ1-4, with D perhaps matching TRBD1 (5 bases). The ends were cut back, 0 bases at V and 0 bases at J, with 8 bases in the middle. CDR1 is SEHNR, CDR2 FQNEAQ, per germline (reference sequence). CDR3 size: 16 residues.

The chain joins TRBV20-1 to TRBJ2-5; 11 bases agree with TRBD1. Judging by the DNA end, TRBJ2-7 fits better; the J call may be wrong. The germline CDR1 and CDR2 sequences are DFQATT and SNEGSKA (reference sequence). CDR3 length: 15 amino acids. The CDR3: CSAREIRTGGFEQYF. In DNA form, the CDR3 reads TGCAGTGCTAGAGAAATCCGGACAGGGGGCTTCGAGCAGTACTTC.

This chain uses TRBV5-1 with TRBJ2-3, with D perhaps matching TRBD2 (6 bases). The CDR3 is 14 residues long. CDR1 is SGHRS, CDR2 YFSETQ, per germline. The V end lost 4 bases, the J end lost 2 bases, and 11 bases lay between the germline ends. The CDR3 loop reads CASSERVDTDTQYF. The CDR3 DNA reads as TGCGCCAGCAGCGAGCGGGTGGACACAGATACGCAGTATTTT.

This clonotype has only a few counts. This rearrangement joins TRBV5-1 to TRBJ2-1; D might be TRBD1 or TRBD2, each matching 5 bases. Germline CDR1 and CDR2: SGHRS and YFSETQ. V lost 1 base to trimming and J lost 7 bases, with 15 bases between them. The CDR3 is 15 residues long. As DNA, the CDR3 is TGCGCCAGCAGCTTGACCGGGACCAGCTATAATGAGCAGTTCTTC. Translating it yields CASSLTGTSYNEQFF. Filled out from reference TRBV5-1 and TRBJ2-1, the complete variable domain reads KAGVTQTPRYLIKTRGQQVTLSCSPISGHRSVSWYQQTPGQGLQFLFEYFSETQRNKGNFPGRFSGRQFSNSRSEMNVSTLELGDSALYLCASSLTGTSYNEQFFGPGTRLTVL.

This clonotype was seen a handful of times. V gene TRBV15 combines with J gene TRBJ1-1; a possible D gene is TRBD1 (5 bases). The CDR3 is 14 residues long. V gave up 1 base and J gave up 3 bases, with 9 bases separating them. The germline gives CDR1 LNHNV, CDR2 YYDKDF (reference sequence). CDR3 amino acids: CATSRAGVDTEAFF. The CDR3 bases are TGTGCCACCAGCAGAGCGGGGGTCGACACTGAAGCTTTCTTT.

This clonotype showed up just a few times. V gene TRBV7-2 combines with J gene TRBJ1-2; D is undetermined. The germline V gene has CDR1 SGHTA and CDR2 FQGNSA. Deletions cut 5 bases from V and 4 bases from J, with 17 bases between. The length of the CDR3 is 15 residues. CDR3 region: CASSIAPERIYGYTF. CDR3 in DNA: TGTGCCAGCAGCATCGCCCCGGAACGGATCTATGGCTACACCTTC.

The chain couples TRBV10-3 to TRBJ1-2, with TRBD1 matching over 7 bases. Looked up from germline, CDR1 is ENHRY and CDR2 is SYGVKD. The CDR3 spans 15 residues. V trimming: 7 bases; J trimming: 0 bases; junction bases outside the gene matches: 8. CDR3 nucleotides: TGTGCCATCAACCCAGGGGGTACAACTAACTATGGCTACACCTTC. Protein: CAINPGGTTNYGYTF.

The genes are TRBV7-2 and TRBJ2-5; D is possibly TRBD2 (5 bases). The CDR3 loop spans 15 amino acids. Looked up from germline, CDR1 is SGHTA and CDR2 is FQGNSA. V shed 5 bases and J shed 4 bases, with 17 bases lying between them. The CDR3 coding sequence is TGTGCCAGCAGCCAGAGGGTTGTGGTACCAGAGACCCAGTACTTC. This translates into CASSQRVVVPETQYF.

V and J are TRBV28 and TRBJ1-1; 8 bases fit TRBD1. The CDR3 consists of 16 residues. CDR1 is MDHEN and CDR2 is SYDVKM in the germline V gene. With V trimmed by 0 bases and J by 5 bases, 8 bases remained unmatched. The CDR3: CASSLWSNRGRTEAFF. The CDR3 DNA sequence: TGTGCCAGCAGTTTATGGTCTAACAGGGGGAGGACTGAAGCTTTCTTT.

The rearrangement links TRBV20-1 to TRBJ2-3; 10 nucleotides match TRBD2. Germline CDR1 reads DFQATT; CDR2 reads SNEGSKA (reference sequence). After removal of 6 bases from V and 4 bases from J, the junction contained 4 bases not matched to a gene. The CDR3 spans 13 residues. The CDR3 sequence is CSAGGLAADTQYF. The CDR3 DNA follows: TGCAGTGCGGGCGGACTAGCGGCAGATACGCAGTATTTT.

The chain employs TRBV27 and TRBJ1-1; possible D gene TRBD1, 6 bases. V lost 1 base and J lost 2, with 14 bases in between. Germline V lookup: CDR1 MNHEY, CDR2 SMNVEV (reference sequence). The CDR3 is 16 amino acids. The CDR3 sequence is CASSLLAGAPNTEAFF. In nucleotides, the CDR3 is TGTGCCAGCAGTTTATTGGCAGGGGCCCCTAACACTGAAGCTTTCTTT.

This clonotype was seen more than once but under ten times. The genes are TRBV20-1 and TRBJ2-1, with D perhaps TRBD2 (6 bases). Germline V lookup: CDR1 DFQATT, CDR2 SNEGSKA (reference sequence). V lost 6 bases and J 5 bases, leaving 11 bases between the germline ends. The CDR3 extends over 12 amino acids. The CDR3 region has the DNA TGCAGTGCCTCGGGAGTTAACAATGAGCAGTTCTTC. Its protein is CSASGVNNEQFF.

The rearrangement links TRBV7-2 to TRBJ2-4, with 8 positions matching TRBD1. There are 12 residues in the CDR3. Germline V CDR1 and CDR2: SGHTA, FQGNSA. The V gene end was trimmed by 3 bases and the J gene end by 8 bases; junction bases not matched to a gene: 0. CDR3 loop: CASSLTGDIQYF. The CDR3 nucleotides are TGTGCCAGCAGCTTGACAGGGGACATTCAGTACTTC.

This CDR3 is CASSFLGESQPQHF. CDR3 nucleotides: TGTGCCAGCAGCTTCCTGGGGGAGTCTCAGCCCCAGCATTTT. The chain carries TRBV7-2 and TRBJ1-5, with a possible D match to TRBD1 (5 bases). Germline V lookup: CDR1 SGHTA, CDR2 FQGNSA. The CDR3 covers 14 residues. The V end lost 3 bases, the J end lost 6 bases, and 12 bases lay between the germline ends.

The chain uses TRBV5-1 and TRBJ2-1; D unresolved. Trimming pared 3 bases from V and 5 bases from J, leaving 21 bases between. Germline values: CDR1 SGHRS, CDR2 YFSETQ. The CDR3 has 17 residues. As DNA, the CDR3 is TGCGCCAGCAGCTGGGCCGACGACCAGACCCCAAACAATGAGCAGTTCTTC. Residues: CASSWADDQTPNNEQFF.

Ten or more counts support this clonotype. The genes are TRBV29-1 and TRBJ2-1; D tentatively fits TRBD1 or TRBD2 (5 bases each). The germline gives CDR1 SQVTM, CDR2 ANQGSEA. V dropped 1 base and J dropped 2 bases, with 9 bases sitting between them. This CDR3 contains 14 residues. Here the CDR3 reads CSVEGGGPYNEQFF. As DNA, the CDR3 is TGCAGCGTTGAAGGTGGGGGTCCCTACAATGAGCAGTTCTTC.

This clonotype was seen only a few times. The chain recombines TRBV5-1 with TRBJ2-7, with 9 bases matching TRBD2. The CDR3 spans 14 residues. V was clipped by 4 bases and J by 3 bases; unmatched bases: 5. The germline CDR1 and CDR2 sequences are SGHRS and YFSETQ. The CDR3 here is CASSISGGYYEQYF. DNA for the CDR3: TGCGCCAGCAGCATTAGCGGGGGATACTACGAGCAGTACTTC.

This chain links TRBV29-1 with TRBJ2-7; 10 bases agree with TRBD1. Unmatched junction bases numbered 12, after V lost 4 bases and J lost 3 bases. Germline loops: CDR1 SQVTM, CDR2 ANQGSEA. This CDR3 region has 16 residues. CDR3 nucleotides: TGCAGCGTTGGACAGGGGGCCCCGCGTCAGGGCTACGAGCAGTACTTC. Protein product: CSVGQGAPRQGYEQYF.